The rows below give T cell receptor beta chains drawn from one sample of a study of shared clonotypes between healthy human individuals. The protocol was immunoSEQ multiplex PCR, while the TCRdb copy is restricted to in-frame clones and leaves out a portion. There are around 1,900,000 clones in the sample; 93% occur only once, and about 1.7% lies in the top ten. The sample taken for sequencing was naive CD8+ T cells from PBMCs. All receptors come from a man younger than 35 in good health. Some clones in this sample may be carry-over from other donors' samples. Both conserved end residues are part of each CDR3. A D gene is named only where the DNA matches it firmly. Clone size is not always given. Where it is, it says once, few, many or a class for expanded clones.

>TRBD2|TRBJ2-5|.|16|TRBV7-9
CASSLVLAGGKETQYF
TGTGCCAGCAGCTTAGTTCTAGCGGGAGGGAAAGAGACCCAGTACTTC
>TRBD2|TRBJ2-3|.|19|TRBV5-6
CASSSSIAGVWDSTDTQYF
TGTGCCAGCAGCTCATCAATAGCGGGAGTCTGGGATAGCACAGATACGCAGTATTTT
>.|TRBJ2-3|.|16|TRBV9
CASSVEPGAPEGTQYF
TGTGCCAGCAGCGTAGAACCCGGGGCTCCCGAAGGGACGCAGTATTTT
>.|TRBJ1-2|.|15|TRBV28
CASRPAPTRPYGYTF
TGTGCCAGCAGGCCCGCCCCGACCAGGCCCTATGGCTACACCTTC
>.|TRBJ2-7|.|14|TRBV30
CAWSDETALTEQYF
TGTGCCTGGAGTGACGAGACAGCTCTGACTGAGCAGTACTTC
>.|TRBJ2-7|.|11|TRBV19
CASWNGGPQYF
TGTGCCAGTTGGAATGGGGGGCCTCAGTACTTC
>TRBD2|TRBJ2-5|once|22|TRBV4-2
CASSQHLTSGRTGEGRGETQYF
TGTGCCAGCAGCCAGCACTTAACTAGCGGGAGGACGGGTGAGGGGAGGGGAGAGACCCAGTACTTC
>TRBD2|TRBJ2-1|.|16|TRBV7-2
CASSLIAGGAYNEQFF
TGTGCCAGCAGCTTAATCGCGGGAGGCGCCTACAATGAGCAGTTCTTC
>.|TRBJ2-7|.|15|TRBV10-1
CASSERGVWGYEQYF
TGCGCCAGCAGTGAGAGGGGAGTGTGGGGCTACGAGCAGTACTTC
>.|TRBJ2-1|.|16|TRBV27
CASSLLEMSSYNEQFF
TGTGCCAGCAGTCTCCTAGAGATGAGCTCCTACAATGAGCAGTTCTTC
>TRBD1|TRBJ2-7|once|15|TRBV7-9
CASSPSDRVPYEQYF
TGTGCCAGCAGCCCCTCGGACAGGGTGCCCTACGAGCAGTACTTC
>.|TRBJ2-1|.|12|TRBV29-1
CSVEPVYNEQFF
TGCAGCGTTGAACCCGTTTACAATGAGCAGTTCTTC
>TRBD1|TRBJ2-1|.|15|TRBV27
CASSSGQGGWDEQFF
TGTGCCAGCAGTTCAGGACAGGGGGGATGGGATGAGCAGTTCTTC
>.|TRBJ2-5|.|13|TRBV7-8
CASTSGPRETQYF
TGTGCCAGCACTTCCGGGCCTCGGGAGACCCAGTACTTC
>TRBD1|TRBJ2-7|.|15|TRBV9
CASSVGGTGNYEQYF
TGTGCCAGCAGCGTAGGCGGGACAGGAAACTACGAGCAGTACTTC
>TRBD2|TRBJ2-7|.|15|TRBV6-5
CASTPLAGWSYEQYF
TGTGCCAGCACGCCTCTAGCGGGATGGTCCTACGAGCAGTACTTC
>TRBD1|TRBJ1-1|.|15|TRBV6-5
CASSPGQGGNTEAFF
TGTGCCAGCAGTCCCGGACAGGGGGGGAACACTGAAGCTTTCTTT
>.|TRBJ1-5|.|14|TRBV19
CASNEQGRNQPQHF
TGTGCCAGTAATGAACAGGGCCGCAATCAGCCCCAGCATTTT
>.|TRBJ2-1|once|15|TRBV7-9
CASSLAPRGNNEQFF
TGTGCCAGCAGCTTGGCGCCTAGGGGGAACAATGAGCAGTTCTTC
>.|TRBJ1-5|.|14|TRBV4-3
CASSTGLRNQPQHF
TGCGCCAGCAGCACCGGACTCCGCAATCAGCCCCAGCATTTT
>.|TRBJ1-1|.|12|TRBV11-2
CASSLEGIGAFF
TGTGCCAGCAGCTTAGAAGGGATAGGAGCTTTCTTT
>TRBD2|TRBJ2-1|.|15|TRBV7-2
CASSLVGRAVNEQFF
TGTGCCAGCAGCTTAGTTGGGAGGGCCGTTAATGAGCAGTTCTTC
>.|TRBJ2-7|.|16|TRBV19
CASSIDLEGGPYEQYF
TGTGCCAGTAGTATAGATCTCGAGGGCGGACCCTACGAGCAGTACTTC
>TRBD1|TRBJ1-5|once|16|TRBV7-9
CASSLEQGLGNQPQHF
TGTGCCAGCAGCTTAGAACAGGGGCTAGGCAATCAGCCCCAGCATTTT
>.|TRBJ2-5|.|11|TRBV5-6
CASSLLGTQYF
TGTGCCAGCAGCTTGCTGGGGACCCAGTACTTC
>.|TRBJ2-7|.|14|TRBV25-1
CASSEYRGTYEQYF
TGTGCCAGCAGTGAATATAGGGGAACCTACGAGCAGTACTTC
>.|TRBJ2-1|.|16|TRBV7-9
CASSLLVAAAYNEQFF
TGTGCCAGCAGCTTACTAGTAGCGGCTGCCTACAATGAGCAGTTCTTC
>TRBD2|TRBJ2-7|.|17|TRBV28
CASSFSPTSGRFDEQYF
TGTGCCAGCAGTTTCTCCCCGACTAGCGGGAGATTCGACGAGCAGTACTTC
>TRBD1|TRBJ2-7|.|14|TRBV18
CASSTRDSPYEQYF
TGTGCCAGCTCAACCCGGGACAGTCCCTACGAGCAGTACTTC
>.|TRBJ2-1|.|13|TRBV9
CASSVVTSGEQFF
TGTGCCAGCAGCGTAGTCACAAGTGGTGAGCAGTTCTTC
>TRBD2|TRBJ2-2|.|14|TRBV27
CASSLAVGAGELFF
TGTGCCAGCAGTCTAGCGGTTGGGGCCGGGGAGCTGTTTTTT
>.|TRBJ2-7|.|11|TRBV10-3
CAISESGEQYF
TGTGCCATCAGTGAATCGGGGGAGCAGTACTTC
>.|TRBJ1-2|few|13|TRBV14
CASSQFTGNGYTF
TGTGCCAGCAGCCAATTTACAGGGAATGGCTACACCTTC
>.|TRBJ1-5|.|13|TRBV5-8
CASSLVGFQPQHF
TGTGCCAGCAGCTTGGTCGGTTTTCAGCCCCAGCATTTT
>.|TRBJ1-1|.|15|TRBV28
CASTSRGFKNTEAFF
TGTGCCAGCACCTCACGGGGTTTTAAGAACACTGAAGCTTTCTTT
>.|TRBJ2-1|.|16|TRBV4-1
CASSQELRTDYNEQFF
TGCGCCAGCAGCCAAGAATTGAGGACTGACTACAATGAGCAGTTCTTC
>.|TRBJ1-2|.|15|TRBV29-1
CSVEAPSHTRYGYTF
TGCAGCGTTGAAGCCCCAAGCCACACAAGATATGGCTACACCTTC
>.|TRBJ2-7|.|15|TRBV5-4
CASSVGGFGSYEQYF
TGTGCCAGCAGCGTGGGGGGATTCGGTTCCTACGAGCAGTACTTC
>.|TRBJ2-7|once|16|TRBV4-1
CASSQGGGLGFSEQYF
TGCGCCAGCAGCCAAGGCGGAGGGTTGGGGTTCAGCGAGCAGTACTTC
>.|TRBJ2-2|.|17|TRBV7-9
CASSHPGTPTHTGELFF
TGTGCCAGCAGCCACCCCGGGACACCCACACACACCGGGGAGCTGTTTTTT
>.|TRBJ2-7|.|12|TRBV11-2
CASSFTDYEQYF
TGTGCCAGCAGCTTCACGGACTACGAGCAGTACTTC
>TRBD1|TRBJ2-7|.|13|TRBV5-6
CASSSIPGQVQYF
TGTGCCAGCAGCTCGATACCGGGACAGGTACAGTACTTC
>.|TRBJ1-1|.|12|TRBV19
CATRQENTEAFF
TGTGCCACAAGACAGGAGAACACTGAAGCTTTCTTT
>.|TRBJ2-5|.|14|TRBV28
CASSNSQGSETQYF
TGTGCCAGCAGTAATAGCCAGGGGAGCGAGACCCAGTACTTC
>TRBD1|TRBJ1-4|.|14|TRBV13
CASSSGTGGEKLFF
TGTGCCAGCAGCTCCGGGACAGGGGGCGAAAAACTGTTTTTT
>.|TRBJ1-1|.|14|TRBV5-6
CASSPQGGNTEAFF
TGTGCCAGCAGCCCCCAGGGAGGGAACACTGAAGCTTTCTTT
>.|TRBJ2-1|once|16|TRBV27
CASSLDYATIYNEQFF
TGTGCCAGCAGTTTAGACTACGCCACCATATACAATGAGCAGTTCTTC
>.|TRBJ2-1|.|12|TRBV28
CASSLVRNEQFF
TGTGCCAGCAGCCTCGTCCGCAATGAGCAGTTCTTC